This T cell receptor beta chain was recorded in a study of T-cell reconstitution after alpha-beta-depleted transplantation in children. This clonotype was detected only a few times. This sample's TCRbeta library carried unique molecular identifier barcodes. From the PCR reads, TCRdb called clonotypes with MiXCR, one entry per CDR3 protein. The sample contains about 540,000 distinct CDR3 sequences, about 18% of which appear only once. Trimming stripped 5 bases from V and 2 bases from J, with 12 bases between. The CDR3 is made up of 14 amino acids. Per the germline V gene, CDR1 is SGHAT and CDR2 is FQDESV (reference sequence).

This sample comprised PBMCs from the stem cell graft donor, obtained from the stem cell graft. The receptor comes from a human donor who donated a stem cell graft to a child with acute lymphoblastic leukemia. The gene calls are TRBV11-1 and TRBJ1-1, with D unresolved. The CDR3 DNA sequence: TGTGCCAGCAGCCAAGGGTTCGGTAACACTGAAGCTTTCTTT. This translates into CASSQGFGNTEAFF.